The 25 T cell receptor beta chains reported below all come from one sample, sequenced in a study of shared clonotypes between healthy human individuals. The table came from immunoSEQ multiplex PCR; TCRdb's copy has only in-frame clones and leaves some out. This sample has about 1,500,000 clones, with around 97% found just once. Specimen: naive CD4+ T cells sorted from blood. Subset in this sample: CD45RA+ positively selected. The receptors come from a man younger than 45 in good health.

The chain is built from TRBV15 and TRBJ2-1; 8 bases agree with TRBD2. This CDR3 is built from 16 residues. The V segment lost 0 bases and the J segment 5 bases; nucleotides outside the gene matches: 6. Germline V gives CDR1 LNHNV, CDR2 YYDKDF (reference sequence). CDR3 in amino acids: CATSRDRDGGDNEQFF. DNA of the CDR3: TGTGCCACCAGCAGAGATCGGGACGGGGGGGACAATGAGCAGTTCTTC.

This chain uses TRBV7-2 with TRBJ1-5; D uncertain. CDR3 length equals 15 residues. Trimming shortened V by 1 base and J by 1 base, and 8 bases separated the two germline ends. The germline V gene has CDR1 SGHTA and CDR2 FQGNSA. The CDR3 DNA follows: TGTGCCAGCAGCTTAGGACAACAGAGCAATCAGCCCCAGCATTTT. It yields the protein CASSLGQQSNQPQHF.

The chain is built from TRBV4-1 and TRBJ2-2, with D possibly being TRBD1 (6 bases). The CDR3 length is 15 residues. Between the trimmed V and J ends, which lost 3 bases and 5 bases, there was a span of 13 bases. Germline V lookup: CDR1 MGHRA, CDR2 YSYEKL. The CDR3 here is CASSHKQGRTGELFF. CDR3 DNA sequence: TGCGCCAGCAGCCATAAACAGGGACGAACCGGGGAGCTGTTTTTT.

The genes are TRBV9 and TRBJ1-3, with unresolved D. There are 17 residues in the CDR3. Germline assignment: CDR1 SGDLS and CDR2 YYNGEE. V lost 4 bases, J lost 4 bases, and 21 bases lay in between. The CDR3 loop reads CASSQQAGDYRGNTIYF. DNA of the CDR3: TGTGCCAGCAGCCAGCAGGCAGGAGACTACCGAGGAAACACCATATATTTT.

This sequence joins TRBV6-4 and TRBJ2-5, with 9 nucleotides matching TRBD1. The trim removed 5 bases at V and 2 bases at J, leaving 6 bases unmatched. Germline CDR1 and CDR2: MRHNA and SNTAGT. CDR3 length: 15 residues. This chain's CDR3 is CASSTTGGPQETQYF. The CDR3 nucleotides read TGTGCCAGCAGTACAACAGGGGGCCCTCAAGAGACCCAGTACTTC.

This chain connects TRBV10-3 to TRBJ1-3, with a weak D call TRBD1 (5 bases). The V gene lost 1 base and the J gene lost 4 bases, with 8 bases spanning the gap. The CDR3 sequence is 14 residues long. Germline assignment: CDR1 ENHRY and CDR2 SYGVKD. The CDR3 sequence is CAISELGVGNTIYF. In DNA, the CDR3 is TGTGCCATCAGTGAGTTAGGGGTCGGAAACACCATATATTTT.

The chain couples TRBV13 to TRBJ2-3; D is unresolved. Trimming cost V 0 bases and J 7 bases, with 11 bases left between them. The CDR3 totals 14 residues. Germline V gene lookup returns CDR1 PRHDT and CDR2 FYEKMQ (reference sequence). CDR3 sequence: CASSLGTSLNTQYF. The CDR3 DNA follows: TGTGCCAGCAGCTTAGGCACCTCCCTGAATACGCAGTATTTT.

This clone occurred once. The chain couples TRBV1 to TRBJ1-5; the DNA was not used to check the table's D call, TRBD1. TRBV1 is a pseudogene locus. CDR3 size: 15 residues. CDR3 in DNA: TGCACCAGCAGCCCCAAGACAGGGGGACGTCAGCCCCAGCATTTT. Translated, it gives CTSSPKTGGRQPQHF.

This sequence joins TRBV11-1 and TRBJ2-7; 8 nucleotides align to TRBD2. V was pared by 2 bases and J by 3 bases, with 0 bases of the junction left unmatched. Germline V CDR1 and CDR2: SGHAT, FQDESV (reference sequence). This CDR3 region has 13 residues. The CDR3 DNA is TGTGCCAGCAGCTTACGGGAGGGCTACGAGCAGTACTTC. Translation gives CASSLREGYEQYF. The whole variable domain, filled in from reference TRBV11-1 and TRBJ2-7, reads EAEVAQSPRYKITEKSQAVAFWCDPISGHATLYWYRQILGQGPELLVQFQDESVVDDSQLPKDRFSAERLKGVDSTLKIQPAELGDSAMYLCASSLREGYEQYFGPGTRLTVT.

With respect to this clone: In the same sample, other DNA sequences code for this CDR3. This chain connects TRBV5-1 to TRBJ2-6; the D gene is possibly TRBD1 (5 bases). Trimming removed 5 bases at V and 0 bases at J, with 9 bases between. The V gene's germline CDR1 is SGHRS and CDR2 YFSETQ. This CDR3 has 15 residues. CDR3 nucleotide sequence: TGCGCCAGCAGTTTCCAGGGCTCTGGGGCCAACGTCCTGACTTTC. It yields the protein CASSFQGSGANVLTF.

The rearrangement joins TRBV5-4 to TRBJ1-1; the D gene is possibly TRBD1 (5 bases). The CDR3 sequence is 13 residues long. The germline V gene encodes CDR1 SGHNT and CDR2 YYREEE (reference sequence). V was cut by 4 bases and J by 3 bases, with 10 bases left in between. As DNA, the CDR3 is TGTGCCAGCAGCCCAGGGTACGACACTGAAGCTTTCTTT. Translating gives CASSPGYDTEAFF.

The CDR3 region is CASSLGLGGYYSGANVLTF. The CDR3 nucleotides read TGTGCCAGCAGCTTAGGCCTGGGGGGTTACTACTCTGGGGCCAACGTCCTGACTTTC. The rearrangement joins TRBV7-8 to TRBJ2-6; tentatively, D is TRBD2 (6 bases). The CDR3 has 19 residues. Trimming stripped 1 base from V and 0 bases from J, with 16 bases between. CDR1 and CDR2 (germline): SGHVS, FQNEAQ.

V gene TRBV7-6 combines with J gene TRBJ2-1; TRBD1 might be the D (5 bases). V lost 2 bases and J lost 5, with 10 bases in between. CDR3 size: 14 residues. The germline CDR1 and CDR2 sequences are SGHVS and FNYEAQ. The CDR3 sequence: CASSLLDRNNEQFF. In nucleotides, the CDR3 is TGTGCCAGCAGCTTATTAGACAGAAACAATGAGCAGTTCTTC.

J is TRBJ2-6 and V is TRBV18; D unresolved. CDR3 length equals 14 residues. V was pared by 8 bases and J by 1 base, with 9 bases between. Germline CDR1 KGHSH, CDR2 LQKENI. CDR3 nucleotide sequence: TGTGCCAGCATGGAGTATTCTGGGGCCAACGTCCTGACTTTC. It yields the protein CASMEYSGANVLTF.

The CDR3: CASSILGAEDTQYF. Written as DNA, the CDR3 is TGTGCCAGTAGTATATTAGGGGCAGAAGATACGCAGTATTTT. The chain links TRBV19 to TRBJ2-3; possibly TRBD1 for D (5 bases). The CDR3 is 14 amino acids. V lost 2 bases, J lost 5 bases, and 11 bases lay in between. CDR1 LNHDA and CDR2 SQIVND come from the germline V gene (reference sequence).

The count of this clone is one. The rearrangement uses TRBV11-2 and TRBJ2-4, with 13 bases matching TRBD2. The CDR3 extends over 15 amino acids. J gave up 9 bases and V 5 bases, and 7 bases lay outside the gene matches. Germline lookup yields CDR1 SGHAT and CDR2 FQNNGV. The CDR3 DNA follows: TGTGCCAGCAGCCTACTAGCGGGGGGGGTTAGCATTCAGTACTTC. Translation gives CASSLLAGGVSIQYF.

Of note for this clone: At one boundary the junction diverges from the germline segment, which might be a read error. In nucleotides, the CDR3 is TGTGCCAGCAGCTGGGCTCCTCAGGGGGACAGGGCCTTC. Protein sequence: CASSWAPQGDRAF. This chain links TRBV5-6 with TRBJ1-2, with 9 nucleotides matching TRBD1. The CDR3 is 13 amino acids. The V gene's germline CDR1 is SGHDT and CDR2 YYEEEE.

The table lists this clone with a count of one. The chain combines TRBV25-1 with TRBJ2-7; D might be TRBD2 (6 bases). The V gene's germline CDR1 is MGHDK and CDR2 SYGVNS. This CDR3 has 14 residues. The V gene lost 5 bases and the J gene lost 3 bases, with 14 bases spanning the gap. The CDR3 bases are TGTGCCAGCAGTCTTAGCGGAGCCAGCTACGAGCAGTACTTC. It codes for CASSLSGASYEQYF.

This chain joins TRBV13 and TRBJ2-1, with 13 bases aligning to TRBD2. This CDR3 has 19 amino acids. V lost 2 bases to trimming and J lost 4 bases; unmatched junction nucleotides: 11. Germline V gene sequence: CDR1 PRHDT, CDR2 FYEKMQ (reference sequence). CDR3 protein: CASSLRPTSGRNWYNEQFF. The DNA of the CDR3 is TGTGCCAGCAGCTTAAGACCGACTAGCGGGAGGAATTGGTACAATGAGCAGTTCTTC.

The chain combines TRBV18 with TRBJ2-7; 8 nucleotides agree with TRBD2. This CDR3 is 15 amino acids long. CDR1 KGHSH and CDR2 LQKENI come from the germline V gene. Losses at the gene ends were 2 bases for V and 6 bases for J; bases not matched to a gene: 9. The CDR3 DNA reads TGTGCCAGCTCACCAGTAAACTCCCGGGAGGGCGAGCAGTACTTC. It yields the protein CASSPVNSREGEQYF.

J is TRBJ2-1 and V is TRBV18; TRBD1 aligns across 7 bases. CDR1 KGHSH and CDR2 LQKENI come from the germline V gene. With 0 bases clipped from V and 3 bases from J, the junction kept 5 bases outside the gene matches. The CDR3 is made up of 16 amino acids. CDR3 residues: CASSPPTGSYYNEQFF. In nucleotides, the CDR3 is TGTGCCAGCTCACCACCGACAGGGTCCTACTACAATGAGCAGTTCTTC.

V is TRBV6-5 and J is TRBJ2-1; D perhaps matches TRBD2 (6 bases). Germline-derived CDR1 and CDR2 are MNHEY and SVGAGI. The V and J ends lost 2 bases and 13 bases respectively, with 9 bases between them. The CDR3 contains 11 residues. The CDR3 region is CASSYLGLQFF. Written as DNA, the CDR3 is TGTGCCAGCAGTTACCTCGGACTACAGTTCTTC.

V and J are TRBV18 and TRBJ2-7; D is uncertain. The CDR3 covers 12 residues. Germline values: CDR1 KGHSH, CDR2 LQKENI. Deletions cut 0 bases from V and 5 bases from J, with 5 bases between. CDR3 in amino acids: CASSPPSNEQYF. DNA for the CDR3: TGTGCCAGCTCACCACCGTCGAACGAGCAGTACTTC.

This rearrangement joins TRBV19 to TRBJ2-3; no firm D call. Trimming cost V 2 bases and J 2 bases, with 8 bases left between them. CDR3 size: 14 residues. Germline assignment: CDR1 LNHDA and CDR2 SQIVND (reference sequence). The CDR3 sequence is CASSIQAFTDTQYF. The CDR3 DNA follows: TGTGCCAGTAGTATACAAGCGTTCACAGATACGCAGTATTTT.

CDR3 residues: CASSFSGGTGGYYEQYF. CDR3 DNA: TGTGCCAGCAGCTTCTCAGGCGGGACAGGGGGCTATTACGAGCAGTACTTC. J is TRBJ2-7 and V is TRBV7-3, with 12 bases aligning to TRBD1. This CDR3 has 17 residues. With 3 bases clipped from V and 4 bases from J, the junction kept 10 bases outside the gene matches. Per the germline V gene, CDR1 is SGHTA and CDR2 is FQGTGA.